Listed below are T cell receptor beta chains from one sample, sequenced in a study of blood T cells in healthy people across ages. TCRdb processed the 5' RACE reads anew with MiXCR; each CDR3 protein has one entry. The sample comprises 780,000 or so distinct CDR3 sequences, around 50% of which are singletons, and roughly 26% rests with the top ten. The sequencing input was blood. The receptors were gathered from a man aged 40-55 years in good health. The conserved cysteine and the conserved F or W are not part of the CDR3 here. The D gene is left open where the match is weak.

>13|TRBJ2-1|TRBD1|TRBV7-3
ASSTRTGDYNEQF
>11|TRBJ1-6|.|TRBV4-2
ASSAGANSPLH
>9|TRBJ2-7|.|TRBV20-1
SVADSYEQY
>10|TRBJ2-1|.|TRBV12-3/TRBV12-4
ASSRDSGEQF
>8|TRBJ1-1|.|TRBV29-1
SVGGAEAF
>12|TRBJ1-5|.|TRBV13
ASSSAGTNQPQH
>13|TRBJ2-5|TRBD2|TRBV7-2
ASSLTLAGAETQY
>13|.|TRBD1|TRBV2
ASSDQGQVQETQY
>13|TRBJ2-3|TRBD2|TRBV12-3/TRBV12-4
ATRLAGERADTQY
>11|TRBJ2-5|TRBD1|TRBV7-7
ASSAGQGKTQY
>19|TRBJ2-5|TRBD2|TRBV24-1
ATSDFPSPTSGGAGRETQY
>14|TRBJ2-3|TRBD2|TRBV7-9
ASSFTSGGSGDTQY
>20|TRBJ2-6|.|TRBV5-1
ASSLDPRQTSTSRSGANVLT
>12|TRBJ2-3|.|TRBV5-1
ASSLRQNTDTQY
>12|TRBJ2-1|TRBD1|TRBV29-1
SAAGDRGYNEQF
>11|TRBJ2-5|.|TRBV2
AGNRDEVETQY
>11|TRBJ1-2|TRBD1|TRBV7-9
ATRTGVKDGYT
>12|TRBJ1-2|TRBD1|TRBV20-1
SARPGTGGYGYT
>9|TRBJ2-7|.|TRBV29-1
SVELGHEQY
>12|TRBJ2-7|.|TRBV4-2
ASSQASEGYEQY
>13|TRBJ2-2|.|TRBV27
ASSYQRPMGGELF
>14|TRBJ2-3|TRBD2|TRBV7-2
ASSLIAGGVADTQY
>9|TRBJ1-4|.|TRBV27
ASSFAEKLF
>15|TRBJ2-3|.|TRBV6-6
ASSYFSSALATDTQY
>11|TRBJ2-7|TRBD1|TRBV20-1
SARTGENYEQY
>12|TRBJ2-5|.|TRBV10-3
AISAAGTNNEQY
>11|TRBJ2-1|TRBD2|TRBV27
ASGTSSYNEQF
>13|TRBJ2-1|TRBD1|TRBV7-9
ASSLARTGSGEQF
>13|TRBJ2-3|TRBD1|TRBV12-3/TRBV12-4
ASNPGGQLVDTQY
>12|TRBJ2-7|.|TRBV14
ASSQVKRAYEQY
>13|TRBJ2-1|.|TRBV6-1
ASSDEQGSYNEQF
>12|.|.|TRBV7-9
ASSLHPGTYEQY
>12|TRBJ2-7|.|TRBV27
ASNPWIAPYEQY
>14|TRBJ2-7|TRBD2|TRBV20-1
SARDLLRTAGDEQY
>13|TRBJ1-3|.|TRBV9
ASSVAAEGRNTIY
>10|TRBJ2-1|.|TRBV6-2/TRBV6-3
ASSYSGDEQF
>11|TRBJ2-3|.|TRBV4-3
ASSQVMADTQY
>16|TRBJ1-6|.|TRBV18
ASSPVTADSSYNSPLH
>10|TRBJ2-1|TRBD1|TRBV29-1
SVGITGASQF
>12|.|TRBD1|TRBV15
ATSREGQGDIQY
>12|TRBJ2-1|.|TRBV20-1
SAGIERSYNEQF
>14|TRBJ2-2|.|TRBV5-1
ASSRGTVSNTGELF